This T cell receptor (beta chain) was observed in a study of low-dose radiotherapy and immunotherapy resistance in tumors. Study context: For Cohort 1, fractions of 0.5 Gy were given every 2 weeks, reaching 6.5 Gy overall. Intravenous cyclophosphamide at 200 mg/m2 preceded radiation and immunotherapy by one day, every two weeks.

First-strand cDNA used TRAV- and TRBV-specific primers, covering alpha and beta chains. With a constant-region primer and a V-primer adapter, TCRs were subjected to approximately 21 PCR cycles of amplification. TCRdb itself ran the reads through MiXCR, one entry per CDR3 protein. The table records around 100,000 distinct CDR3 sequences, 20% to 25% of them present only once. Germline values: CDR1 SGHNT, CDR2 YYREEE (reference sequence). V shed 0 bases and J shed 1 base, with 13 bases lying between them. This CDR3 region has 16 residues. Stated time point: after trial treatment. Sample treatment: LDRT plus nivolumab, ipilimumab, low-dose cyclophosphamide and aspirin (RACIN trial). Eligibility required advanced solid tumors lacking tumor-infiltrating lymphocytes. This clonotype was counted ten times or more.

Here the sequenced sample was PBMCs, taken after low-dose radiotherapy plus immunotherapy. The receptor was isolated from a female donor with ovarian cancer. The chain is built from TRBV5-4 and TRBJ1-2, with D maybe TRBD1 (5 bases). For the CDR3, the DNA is TGTGCCAGCAGCTTGGAAGGGGTGAATAATAACTATGGCTACACCTTC. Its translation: CASSLEGVNNNYGYTF.